This T cell receptor beta chain originates from a study of blood T cell repertoires in COVID-19. Study details: Samples representing acute and convalescent COVID-19 were sourced from the United States, Italy and Spain.

Some clones are missing from TCRdb's copy, which holds only in-frame ones; the method was immunoSEQ multiplex PCR. There are approximately 240,000 clones in the sample; 70% to 90% occur only once, and more than 10% lies in the top ten. The sequence was obtained from a young woman who had recovered from COVID-19. Source material: peripheral blood.

In nucleotides, the CDR3 is TGCGCCAGCAGCTTGGAATGGACAGGTCCAGATACGCAGTATTTT. The encoded protein is CASSLEWTGPDTQYF. V usage is TRBV5-1 and J usage is TRBJ2-3, with 7 bases matching TRBD1. This CDR3 is 15 amino acids long. With 0 bases clipped from V and 4 bases from J, the junction kept 5 bases outside the gene matches. The germline V gene has CDR1 SGHRS and CDR2 YFSETQ.